These 32 T cell receptor beta chains were sequenced from one sample in a study of OX40 agonist ivuxolimab in advanced cancers. Method: immunoSEQ multiplex PCR; TCRdb's copy keeps in-frame clones and lacks some. The sample carries tens of thousands of clones, approximately 88% recorded once. Specimen: CD4+ or CD8+ T cells sorted from blood, collected in a trial of the OX40 agonist ivuxolimab. The receptors here all came from an adult with an advanced solid tumor such as melanoma, head and neck, liver or kidney cancer.

V gene TRBV28 combines with J gene TRBJ2-5; D is possibly TRBD1 (5 bases). CDR1 and CDR2 (germline): MDHEN, SYDVKM. The CDR3 sequence is 12 residues long. Trimming left V 2 bases short and J 4 bases short, with 5 bases between. Here the CDR3 DNA reads TGTGCCAGCAGTTTAAGGGGAGAGACCCAGTACTTC. Its protein product is CASSLRGETQYF.

The chain couples TRBV18 to TRBJ2-7; D is perhaps TRBD1 or TRBD2 (5 bases each). CDR3 length: 14 amino acids. Germline CDR1 and CDR2: KGHSH and LQKENI. V was pared by 5 bases and J by 7 bases, with 18 bases between. In DNA form, the CDR3 reads TGTGCCAGCTCAGCCCGGGACGGCCCGGGGGAGCAGTACTTC. It is translated as CASSARDGPGEQYF. Combining the CDR3 with reference TRBV18 and TRBJ2-7 gives the whole variable domain NAGVMQNPRHLVRRRGQEARLRCSPMKGHSHVYWYRQLPEEGLKFMVYLQKENIIDESGMPKERFSAEFPKEGPSILRIQQVVRGDSAAYFCASSARDGPGEQYFGPGTRLTVT.

The chain recombines TRBV7-2 with TRBJ1-2, with D uncertain. This CDR3 spans 12 amino acids. V was cut by 5 bases and J by 4 bases, with 8 bases left in between. In germline, CDR1 is SGHTA, CDR2 FQGNSA. This chain's CDR3 is CASSQYTYGYTF. In nucleotides, the CDR3 is TGTGCCAGCAGCCAATACACCTATGGCTACACCTTC.

The rearrangement uses TRBV5-1 and TRBJ2-7, with D tentatively TRBD1 (5 bases). The CDR3 runs 15 residues. V was cut by 0 bases and J by 2 bases, with 12 bases left in between. Germline values: CDR1 SGHRS, CDR2 YFSETQ. CDR3 DNA sequence: TGCGCCAGCAGCTTGGCCCTAGGGGTCACCTACGAGCAGTACTTC. Translated: CASSLALGVTYEQYF.

The chain employs TRBV11-2 and TRBJ1-1; TRBD1 might be the D (5 bases). The germline V and J ends were trimmed by 5 bases and 5 bases, with 12 bases remaining between them. The germline V gene has CDR1 SGHAT and CDR2 FQNNGV. This CDR3 has 13 amino acids. The CDR3: CASSPTVVTEAFF. DNA of the CDR3: TGTGCCAGCAGCCCGACAGTTGTTACTGAAGCTTTCTTT. Full variable domain (rest looked up from reference TRBV11-2 and TRBJ1-1): EAGVAQSPRYKIIEKRQSVAFWCNPISGHATLYWYQQILGQGPKLLIQFQNNGVVDDSQLPKDRFSAERLKGVDSTLKIQPAKLEDSAVYLCASSPTVVTEAFFGQGTRLTVV.

The gene calls are TRBV2 and TRBJ2-7; 10 bases agree with TRBD2. Per the germline V gene, CDR1 is SNHLY and CDR2 is FYNNEI. Trimming cost V 5 bases and J 4 bases; bases outside gene matches: 5. The CDR3 has 14 residues. The CDR3, as DNA: TGTGCCAGCAGTCTAGCGGGAGTTAAGTACGAGCAGTACTTC. It is translated as CASSLAGVKYEQYF.

In the case of this clone: A read error may produce the germline difference seen at one junction end. The chain carries TRBV7-7 and TRBJ2-5; D may correspond to TRBD1 or TRBD2 (5 bases each). The germline V gene encodes CDR1 SSHAT and CDR2 FNYEAQ (reference sequence). The CDR3 runs to 13 residues. The CDR3 nucleotides are TGTGCTAGCAGCTCCCAGGGACGGGAGACCCAGTACTTC. This gives the protein CASSSQGRETQYF.

The genes are TRBV4-3 and TRBJ2-5, with D perhaps matching TRBD2 (6 bases). The germline V gene encodes CDR1 LGHNA and CDR2 YSLEER. The CDR3 totals 14 residues. Trimming cost V 3 bases and J 1 base, with 9 bases left between them. CDR3 sequence reads: CASSQTRAQETQYF. The CDR3, as DNA: TGCGCCAGCAGCCAGACTAGAGCCCAAGAGACCCAGTACTTC.

This sequence joins TRBV9 and TRBJ2-3; TRBD2 is a possible D gene (6 bases). V was pared by 4 bases and J by 0 bases, with 15 bases between. The V gene's germline CDR1 is SGDLS and CDR2 YYNGEE. This CDR3 contains 16 residues. In nucleotides, the CDR3 is TGTGCCAGCAGCCCTAGGGGACTTTTGAGCACAGATACGCAGTATTTT. It translates to CASSPRGLLSTDTQYF.

V and J are TRBV2 and TRBJ2-1; 9 bases align to TRBD2. This CDR3 region has 13 residues. Unmatched junction bases numbered 4, after V lost 4 bases and J lost 9 bases. CDR1 and CDR2 from the germline V gene are SNHLY and FYNNEI. CDR3 DNA sequence: TGTGCCAGCAGTGGCGGGAGGGCCGGTGAGCAGTTCTTC. Translating gives CASSGGRAGEQFF.

The V gene is TRBV15, the J gene TRBJ2-7, with D perhaps TRBD1 (6 bases). The V gene lost 6 bases and the J gene lost 1 base, with 10 bases spanning the gap. CDR1 is LNHNV and CDR2 is YYDKDF in the germline V gene (reference sequence). The CDR3 covers 13 residues. The CDR3 bases are TGTGCCACCAGACGGACAGCTTCCTACGAGCAGTACTTC. This gives the protein CATRRTASYEQYF. Full variable domain (rest looked up from reference TRBV15 and TRBJ2-7): DAMVIQNPRYQVTQFGKPVTLSCSQTLNHNVMYWYQQKSSQAPKLLFHYYDKDFNNEADTPDNFQSRRPNTSFCFLDIRSPGLGDTAMYLCATRRTASYEQYFGPGTRLTVT.

This chain uses TRBV7-7 with TRBJ2-7, with D perhaps TRBD1 (7 bases). V was clipped by 4 bases and J by 5 bases, with 27 bases between them. From germline, CDR1 is SSHAT and CDR2 FNYEAQ (reference sequence). This CDR3 region has 18 residues. The CDR3 DNA reads as TGTGCCAGCAGCTCAATAGGAGGGGATACAGGGGAAGTTGACGAGCAGTACTTC. Translation gives CASSSIGGDTGEVDEQYF.

This rearrangement joins TRBV6-5 to TRBJ2-7; 9 bases line up with TRBD1. From germline, CDR1 is MNHEY and CDR2 SVGAGI. The CDR3 has 15 residues. V lost 5 bases, J lost 1 base, and 6 bases stayed unmatched. CDR3 coding DNA: TGTGCCAGCAGTCCGGACAGGGGTTTGTCCTACGAGCAGTACTTC. Translated: CASSPDRGLSYEQYF.

Only a few counts were recorded for this clone. The chain joins TRBV6-5 to TRBJ1-1; D may be TRBD1 (5 bases). With 5 bases removed from V and 4 bases from J, the gap between germline ends came to 11 bases. This CDR3 is built from 13 residues. CDR1 and CDR2 (germline): MNHEY, SVGAGI. CDR3 in amino acids: CASSSLGGTEAFF. The CDR3, as DNA: TGTGCCAGCAGTAGCCTCGGGGGCACTGAAGCTTTCTTT.

This chain connects TRBV11-3 to TRBJ2-7; perhaps D is TRBD1 or TRBD2 (5 bases each). The CDR3 contains 14 residues. Germline CDR1 reads SGHNT; CDR2 reads YENEEA. The ends were cut back, 2 bases at V and 0 bases at J, with 8 bases in the middle. The CDR3 region has the DNA TGTGCCAGCAGCTTAAGGGGACCCTCCTACGAGCAGTACTTC. Protein sequence: CASSLRGPSYEQYF.

This chain uses TRBV11-2 with TRBJ1-1; D not resolved. CDR1 is SGHAT, CDR2 FQNNGV, per germline. Trimming took off 5 bases at V and 3 bases at J, with 22 bases between the two ends. The CDR3 has 17 amino acids. CDR3 DNA: TGTGCCAGCAGCCAAAGAGGGTGGGAGATCGTGGACACTGAAGCTTTCTTT. Its protein is CASSQRGWEIVDTEAFF.

This chain uses TRBV28 with TRBJ2-1, with TRBD1 matching over 10 bases. J gave up 1 base and V 5 bases, and 14 bases lay outside the gene matches. The CDR3 has 19 amino acids. Germline-derived CDR1 and CDR2 are MDHEN and SYDVKM. CDR3 residues: CASSPPIPRDRGSYNEQFF. In nucleotides, the CDR3 is TGTGCCAGCAGTCCTCCAATCCCGCGGGACAGGGGTTCCTACAATGAGCAGTTCTTC.

The gene calls are TRBV9 and TRBJ2-7; TRBD1 might be the D (5 bases). V was shortened by 4 bases and J by 9 bases, with 17 bases between the two germline ends. The CDR3 is 13 amino acids. Looked up from germline, CDR1 is SGDLS and CDR2 is YYNGEE. CDR3 nucleotides: TGTGCCAGCAGCACCGGTGGGATCCAGGGGCAGTACTTC. It yields the protein CASSTGGIQGQYF.

In the case of this clone: In the same sample, other DNA sequences code for this CDR3. This chain links TRBV19 with TRBJ2-2; 8 bases fit TRBD1. V shed 4 bases, J shed 4 bases, and the junction held 8 bases outside the gene matches. There are 16 residues in the CDR3. Germline loops: CDR1 LNHDA, CDR2 SQIVND (reference sequence). The CDR3 region has the DNA TGTGCCAGTAGTACCTCGGACAGGGCGGTCACCGGGGAGCTGTTTTTT. Translating gives CASSTSDRAVTGELFF.

This chain links TRBV7-8 with TRBJ1-3; D perhaps matches TRBD1 (5 bases). This CDR3 contains 14 residues. The ends were cut back, 2 bases at V and 4 bases at J, with 9 bases in the middle. CDR1 and CDR2 (germline): SGHVS, FQNEAQ. CDR3 nucleotide sequence: TGTGCCAGCAGCTTACGAGGGGCCGGAAACACCATATATTTT. Amino acids: CASSLRGAGNTIYF.

V and J are TRBV6-5 and TRBJ2-5; no definite D call. The CDR3 consists of 16 residues. Germline-derived CDR1 and CDR2 are MNHEY and SVGAGI. V lost 0 bases and J lost 5, with 16 bases in between. The CDR3 protein is CASSYSTSRPGETQYF. The CDR3 coding sequence is TGTGCCAGCAGTTACTCGACTTCCAGGCCTGGGGAGACCCAGTACTTC.

The chain uses TRBV7-3 and TRBJ1-1; 10 bases align to TRBD1. The V and J ends lost 6 bases and 6 bases, in that order; junction bases with no gene match: 10. The CDR3 loop spans 15 amino acids. The germline CDR1 and CDR2 sequences are SGHTA and FQGTGA. The CDR3 protein is CASSPSGTGASEAFF. The CDR3 DNA reads as TGTGCCAGCAGTCCCTCCGGGACAGGGGCCTCTGAAGCTTTCTTT.

This clone was detected ten times or more. The chain employs TRBV7-9 and TRBJ1-2, with D unclear. Germline assignment: CDR1 SEHNR and CDR2 FQNEAQ (reference sequence). The ends were cut back, 3 bases at V and 2 bases at J, with 10 bases in the middle. The CDR3 spans 14 residues. Here the CDR3 DNA reads TGTGCCAGCAGCTTCGACGGTCCAAACTATGGCTACACCTTC. It yields the protein CASSFDGPNYGYTF.

The J gene is TRBJ1-6, the V gene TRBV18; a possible D gene is TRBD1 (5 bases). The germline gives CDR1 KGHSH, CDR2 LQKENI. Trimming removed 2 bases from V and 10 bases from J, with 21 bases in between. The CDR3 contains 17 residues. The CDR3 sequence is CASSPFPPLEGRSPLHF. For the CDR3, the DNA is TGTGCCAGCTCACCATTCCCCCCTTTGGAGGGGCGGTCACCCCTCCACTTT.

This chain links TRBV28 with TRBJ1-4, with TRBD1 identical over 8 bases. The J segment lost 7 bases and the V segment lost 5 bases, leaving 9 bases of the junction unmatched. CDR1 and CDR2 (germline): MDHEN, SYDVKM. There are 15 residues in the CDR3. CDR3 residues: CASSLRTGYPEKLFF. In DNA, the CDR3 is TGTGCCAGCAGTCTAAGGACAGGGTACCCTGAAAAACTGTTTTTT.

V and J are TRBV28 and TRBJ1-2, with 10 bases aligning to TRBD1. Germline V gives CDR1 MDHEN, CDR2 SYDVKM. V shed 5 bases, J shed 1 base, and the junction held 10 bases outside the gene matches. The CDR3 runs to 17 residues. In nucleotides, the CDR3 is TGTGCCAGCAGTAGCGACAGGGGGCAGAATTTTAACTATGGCTACACCTTC. Translated: CASSSDRGQNFNYGYTF.

The genes are TRBV27 and TRBJ2-6, with a weak D call TRBD2 (5 bases). The length of the CDR3 is 18 residues. Trimming cost V 2 bases and J 0 bases, with 14 bases left between them. CDR1 and CDR2 (germline): MNHEY, SMNVEV (reference sequence). DNA of the CDR3: TGTGCCAGCAGTTTAGCGGTGGGAGCCCGCTCTGGGGCCAACGTCCTGACTTTC. Translating it yields CASSLAVGARSGANVLTF.

The chain couples TRBV7-9 to TRBJ2-5; 9 bases align to TRBD2. J lost 5 bases, V lost 5 bases, and 9 bases had no gene match. Germline CDR1 is SEHNR and CDR2 is FQNEAQ (reference sequence). This CDR3 comprises 15 residues. For the CDR3, the DNA is TGTGCCAGCAGCCCAGAAGGACTAGCGCGCGAGACCCAGTACTTC. It specifies CASSPEGLARETQYF.

The V call is TRBV27, the J call TRBJ1-1, with 7 positions matching TRBD1. This CDR3 has 16 amino acids. Trimming took 1 base from V and 1 from J; bases not matched to a gene: 6. Germline CDR1 and CDR2: MNHEY and SMNVEV (reference sequence). Here the CDR3 DNA reads TGTGCCAGCAGTTTATTTTACAGGGGATCGAACACTGAAGCTTTCTTT. It specifies CASSLFYRGSNTEAFF.

The rearrangement joins TRBV6-5 to TRBJ2-1; 11 nucleotides align to TRBD2. V shed 5 bases and J 4 bases; nucleotides not matched to a gene: 1. The germline CDR1 and CDR2 sequences are MNHEY and SVGAGI. The CDR3 extends over 14 amino acids. CDR3 in DNA: TGTGCCAGCAGTGGGACTAGCGGTTACAATGAGCAGTTCTTC. Translating it yields CASSGTSGYNEQFF.

The rearrangement links TRBV11-1 to TRBJ2-7, with 7 positions matching TRBD1. With V trimmed by 2 bases and J by 0 bases, 4 bases remained unmatched. Germline values: CDR1 SGHAT, CDR2 FQDESV (reference sequence). The CDR3 runs to 15 residues. The CDR3 DNA follows: TGTGCCAGCAGCTTACGGGCAGGGGGCTCCTACGAGCAGTACTTC. This encodes CASSLRAGGSYEQYF.

The chain employs TRBV7-9 and TRBJ2-7, with 10 bases aligning to TRBD1. Germline CDR1 reads SEHNR; CDR2 reads FQNEAQ (reference sequence). This CDR3 has 14 amino acids. Germline trimming cut 5 bases from V and 3 bases from J; bases unmatched to any gene: 4. The CDR3 region is CASSADRGLYEQYF. In DNA form, the CDR3 reads TGTGCCAGCAGCGCAGACAGGGGGCTCTACGAGCAGTACTTC.